One and the same sample provided the 32 T cell receptor beta chains below, sequenced in a study of metastatic and nonmetastatic thyroid tumors. Among the patients, none had received any treatment before thyroid surgery. TCRdb recomputed clones from the PCR reads via MiXCR. The sample lists about 92,000 clones, approximately 15% occurring once. The sample was blood. Receptor source: a female donor with papillary thyroid cancer or a benign thyroid nodule (not recorded which). Some clones in this sample may be carry-over from other donors' samples.

This clone was picked up a small number of times. One base away lies a much larger clone, so this may be a sequencing read error. The identical CDR3 is also encoded by other nucleotide sequences in the sample. The rearrangement uses TRBV9 and TRBJ2-3; no definite D call. The CDR3 has 14 residues. CDR1 is SGDLS and CDR2 is YYNGEE in the germline V gene. V was pared by 3 bases and J by 0 bases, with 8 bases between. This CDR3 is CASSARGSTDTQYF. The CDR3 region has the DNA TGTGCCAGCAGCGCGCGTGGAAGCACAGATACGCAGTATTTT. Together with reference TRBV9 and TRBJ2-3, the CDR3 gives the full variable domain: DSGVTQTPKHLITATGQRVTLRCSPRSGDLSVYWYQQSLDQGLQFLIQYYNGEERAKGNILERFSAQQFPDLHSELNLSSLELGDSALYFCASSARGSTDTQYFGPGTRLTVL.

A note on this clone: Other DNA sequences within the sample encode an identical CDR3. V and J are TRBV7-6 and TRBJ2-1; D is undetermined. Per the germline V gene, CDR1 is SGHVS and CDR2 is FNYEAQ. Deletions cut 5 bases from V and 2 bases from J, with 16 bases between. The CDR3 consists of 16 residues. The CDR3 spells CASSPSGWTTYNEQFF. The CDR3 DNA reads as TGTGCCAGCAGCCCTTCCGGGTGGACCACCTACAATGAGCAGTTCTTC.

In its sample, this clone was seen many times. A read error is possible here, since a much larger clone lies one base away. Other DNA sequences in this sample translate to the same CDR3. This chain joins TRBV6-2 or TRBV6-3 and TRBJ1-1; D is perhaps TRBD1 (5 bases). Trimming left V 5 bases short and J 6 bases short, with 13 bases between. Germline CDR1 is MNHEY and CDR2 is SVGEGT. The CDR3 contains 13 residues. The CDR3 nucleotides read TGTGCCAGCAGTCCGCGGCAGGGAGCTGAAGCTTTCTTT. Residues: CASSPRQGAEAFF.

Points on this clone: The junction does not match germline at one end; this may be a read error. V is TRBV6-6 and J is TRBJ2-1, with a weak D call TRBD2 (7 bases). The CDR3 contains 17 residues. Germline CDR1 is MNHNY and CDR2 is SVGAGI (reference sequence). For the CDR3, the DNA is TGTGCCAGCATTTACTCTCGCCCGGGGGGCGTCTACAATGAGCAGTTCTTT. Protein product: CASIYSRPGGVYNEQFF.

This clone was seen many times. The rearrangement links TRBV28 to TRBJ2-2; TRBD1 might be the D (5 bases). V lost 6 bases to trimming and J lost 3 bases, with 20 bases between them. CDR3 length equals 17 residues. Looked up from germline, CDR1 is MDHEN and CDR2 is SYDVKM. The CDR3 DNA follows: TGTGCCAGCAGCTATCCCAAGGCCCTAGGGGACACCGGGGAGCTGTTTTTT. Encoded protein: CASSYPKALGDTGELFF.

This clone has a count of ten or more. This chain connects TRBV7-9 to TRBJ2-7; no clear D gene. CDR3 length equals 13 residues. V was cut by 4 bases and J by 2 bases, with 9 bases left in between. Germline-derived CDR1 and CDR2 are SEHNR and FQNEAQ (reference sequence). This CDR3 is CASSSSKAYEQYF. In DNA, the CDR3 is TGTGCCAGCAGCTCCTCCAAGGCCTACGAGCAGTACTTC.

The chain carries TRBV5-4 and TRBJ1-6; D gene unclear. V was clipped by 6 bases and J by 8 bases, with 12 bases between them. CDR1 is SGHNT, CDR2 YYREEE, per germline (reference sequence). This CDR3 has 13 residues. CDR3 protein: CASTSVPYSPLHF. CDR3 nucleotide sequence: TGTGCCAGCACATCAGTTCCCTATTCACCCCTCCACTTT.

The table lists this clone with many counts. CDR3 nucleotide sequence: TGTGCCACCCGCCGGGACTCCTACGAGCAGTACTTC. It translates to CATRRDSYEQYF. The chain recombines TRBV19 with TRBJ2-7; D perhaps matches TRBD2 (5 bases). The length of the CDR3 is 12 residues. Trimming pared 10 bases from V and 0 bases from J, leaving 10 bases between. Germline loops: CDR1 LNHDA, CDR2 SQIVND (reference sequence).

The chain's CDR3 is CASSFTSEETQYF. DNA for the CDR3: TGTGCCAGCAGCTTCACTAGCGAGGAGACCCAGTACTTC. This sequence joins TRBV7-2 and TRBJ2-5; 7 nucleotides line up with TRBD2. This CDR3 spans 13 amino acids. Germline V gene lookup returns CDR1 SGHTA and CDR2 FQGNSA. Trimming cost V 3 bases and J 5 bases; bases outside gene matches: 3.

This clone was observed at least ten times. J is TRBJ1-5 and V is TRBV10-1; D possibly corresponds to TRBD1 (5 bases). CDR3 length equals 14 residues. Trimming took 7 bases from V and 2 from J, leaving 12 bases between them. CDR1 and CDR2 (germline): WNHNN, SYGVQD (reference sequence). The CDR3 sequence: CASNSRERNQPQHF. In DNA, the CDR3 is TGCGCCAGCAATAGCAGGGAGCGCAATCAGCCCCAGCATTTT.

The J gene is TRBJ2-7, the V gene TRBV3-1; the D gene is possibly TRBD2 (5 bases). Trimming took 0 bases from V and 7 from J, leaving 19 bases between them. The CDR3 length is 16 residues. Germline CDR1 reads LGHDT; CDR2 reads YNNKEL (reference sequence). The CDR3 reads CASSQDSSVGRREQYF. Written as DNA, the CDR3 is TGTGCCAGCAGCCAAGATTCTTCGGTGGGGAGACGGGAGCAGTACTTC.

The chain combines TRBV7-6 with TRBJ2-1, with 10 bases aligning to TRBD2. The junction had 14 bases not matched to a gene; V was cut back by 5 bases and J by 10 bases. This CDR3 has 16 residues. CDR1 SGHVS and CDR2 FNYEAQ come from the germline V gene. CDR3 coding DNA: TGTGCCAGCAGCGGAAGGAGCGGGGGGGTGCCAGGGGAGCAGTTCTTC. Translated: CASSGRSGGVPGEQFF.

This clone was detected a few times. The chain couples TRBV6-2 or TRBV6-3 to TRBJ1-3, with D unresolved. Trimming removed 7 bases from V and 6 bases from J, with 16 bases in between. The CDR3 contains 14 residues. The germline gives CDR1 MNHEY, CDR2 SVGEGT. The CDR3 reads CASNPGDSLNTIYF. Here the CDR3 DNA reads TGTGCCAGCAACCCGGGAGACTCTTTAAACACCATATATTTT.

This clone was seen more than once but under ten times. Compared with germline, one end of the junction differs, possibly owing to a read error. The chain carries TRBV28 and TRBJ2-7, with D unclear. In germline, CDR1 is MDHEN, CDR2 SYDVKM. CDR3 size: 17 residues. The CDR3 loop reads CAGSTKKRSRSGYEQYF. For the CDR3, the DNA is TGTGCCGGCAGTACCAAGAAACGATCACGGTCGGGCTACGAGCAGTACTTC.

Regarding this clone: With a much larger clone just one base away, this may be a read error. V is TRBV11-2 and J is TRBJ2-3; 12 nucleotides agree with TRBD2. CDR1 and CDR2 from the germline V gene are SGHAT and FQNNGV. The CDR3 length is 19 residues. V dropped 6 bases and J dropped 0; count of bases not matched to a gene: 13. For the CDR3, the DNA is TGTGCCAGCAGTTCGATTCGGACTAGCGGGGTGTTGAGCACAGATACGCAGTATTTT. Translating gives CASSSIRTSGVLSTDTQYF.

The table lists this clone with many counts. The V call is TRBV7-8, the J call TRBJ1-2; D may be TRBD1 (6 bases). The CDR3 sequence is 15 residues long. From germline, CDR1 is SGHVS and CDR2 FQNEAQ. With 4 bases removed from V and 3 bases from J, the gap between germline ends came to 15 bases. The DNA of the CDR3 is TGTGCCAGCAGCTGGGGGACATTTCTGGACTATGGCTACACCTTC. Translation: CASSWGTFLDYGYTF.

The rearrangement joins TRBV20-1 to TRBJ2-3; 14 bases align to TRBD2. With 7 bases clipped from V and 1 base from J, the junction kept 7 bases outside the gene matches. Germline V gives CDR1 DFQATT, CDR2 SNEGSKA (reference sequence). This CDR3 is built from 16 residues. This CDR3 is CSVRLAGGLRTDTQYF. DNA of the CDR3: TGCAGTGTCAGACTAGCGGGGGGGCTTCGCACAGATACGCAGTATTTT.

This clone was observed at least ten times. CDR3 region: CASSGGTGVTYEQYF. Written as DNA, the CDR3 is TGTGCCAGCAGTGGAGGAACAGGGGTAACCTACGAGCAGTACTTC. This chain connects TRBV2 to TRBJ2-7; 7 positions match TRBD1. Germline lookup yields CDR1 SNHLY and CDR2 FYNNEI. J lost 2 bases, V lost 4 bases, and 8 bases had no gene match. The CDR3 runs to 15 residues.

The sample holds many counts of this clone. A much more abundant neighbour one base away suggests this may be a read error. The identical CDR3 is also encoded by other nucleotide sequences in the sample. The rearrangement links TRBV28 to TRBJ2-1; maybe TRBD1 (6 bases). Germline V CDR1 and CDR2: MDHEN, SYDVKM. This CDR3 region has 14 residues. In DNA form, the CDR3 reads TGCGCCAGCAGTCCCCATGACAGGTACAATGAGCAGTTCTTC. It codes for CASSPHDRYNEQFF.

There are many counts of this clone. The rearrangement uses TRBV27 and TRBJ1-2; 9 bases agree with TRBD1. V dropped 6 bases and J dropped 4; count of bases not matched to a gene: 6. Germline values: CDR1 MNHEY, CDR2 SMNVEV (reference sequence). The CDR3 sequence is 14 residues long. For the CDR3, the DNA is TGTGCCAGCAGGCCGGGACAGGGTGCCTATGGCTACACCTTC. Protein sequence: CASRPGQGAYGYTF.

This clone came up many times. This chain joins TRBV28 and TRBJ2-3; TRBD2 matches 8 bases. This CDR3 has 15 residues. With 5 bases clipped from V and 5 bases from J, the junction kept 9 bases outside the gene matches. Germline loops: CDR1 MDHEN, CDR2 SYDVKM. Here the CDR3 DNA reads TGTGCCAGCAGTCCCCCCGGGGGGGGAAGAGATACGCAGTATTTT. Amino acids: CASSPPGGGRDTQYF.

The chain employs TRBV6-2 or TRBV6-3 and TRBJ2-1, with 7 bases fitting TRBD2. Trimming cost V 0 bases and J 1 base; bases outside gene matches: 15. The CDR3 extends over 20 amino acids. Germline V lookup: CDR1 MNHEY, CDR2 SVGEGT. The CDR3 sequence is CASSYSIWASGDNSYNEQFF. CDR3 in DNA: TGTGCCAGCAGTTACTCGATTTGGGCTAGCGGTGACAATTCCTACAATGAGCAGTTCTTC.

Many counts were recorded for this clone. The V call is TRBV27, the J call TRBJ2-3; 7 positions agree with TRBD1. Germline assignment: CDR1 MNHEY and CDR2 SMNVEV (reference sequence). Trimming cost V 10 bases and J 7 bases; bases outside gene matches: 14. CDR3 length: 14 residues. CDR3: CATRPGQMKYTQYF. As DNA, the CDR3 is TGTGCCACCCGACCGGGACAGATGAAGTATACGCAGTATTTT.

This clone was seen a handful of times. This sequence joins TRBV12-3 or TRBV12-4 and TRBJ1-2; D is ambiguous. Trimming pared 8 bases from V and 4 bases from J, leaving 11 bases between. CDR3 length: 12 amino acids. The CDR3 region is CASCWSSYGYTF. The CDR3 bases are TGTGCCAGCTGCTGGAGTTCCTATGGCTACACCTTC.

This clone was recorded many times. V is TRBV12-3 or TRBV12-4 and J is TRBJ2-5; 7 positions agree with TRBD1. CDR3 size: 14 residues. The junction had 9 bases not matched to a gene; V was cut back by 7 bases and J by 4 bases. The DNA for the CDR3 is TGTGCCAGCACCCTTTTCGCAGGGGGAGAGACCCAGTACTTC. The encoded protein is CASTLFAGGETQYF.

This clone came up many times. CDR3 sequence (DNA): TGTGCCAGCAGTTACTCCGATGCTAGTACCCTCTACAATGAGCAGTTCTTC. Amino acids: CASSYSDASTLYNEQFF. J is TRBJ2-1 and V is TRBV6-6; no clear D gene. CDR3 length: 17 amino acids. CDR1 MNHNY and CDR2 SVGAGI come from the germline V gene (reference sequence). V gave up 0 bases and J gave up 3 bases, with 15 bases separating them.

As for this clone: Given a much more abundant clone one base away, this may be a read error. CDR3 loop: CSATKLVGAQETQYF. The CDR3, as DNA: TGCAGTGCCACGAAACTAGTGGGGGCTCAAGAGACCCAGTACTTC. The J gene is TRBJ2-5, the V gene TRBV20-1; D possibly corresponds to TRBD1 (6 bases). Germline V gene lookup returns CDR1 DFQATT and CDR2 SNEGSKA (reference sequence). The ends were cut back, 6 bases at V and 2 bases at J, with 19 bases in the middle. CDR3 length: 15 residues.

The chain joins TRBV29-1 to TRBJ2-7, with 9 bases that match TRBD1. Germline CDR1 reads SQVTM; CDR2 reads ANQGSEA. V was pared by 3 bases and J by 1 base, with 1 base of the junction left unmatched. The CDR3 spans 13 residues. In nucleotides, the CDR3 is TGCAGCGTTGATGGGACAGGGTCCTACGAGCAGTACTTC. This gives the protein CSVDGTGSYEQYF.

This clone was recorded many times. The V call is TRBV6-1, the J call TRBJ1-6; 9 bases line up with TRBD1. Per the germline V gene, CDR1 is MNHNS and CDR2 is SASEGT. Trimming removed 10 bases from V and 0 bases from J; junction bases left unmatched: 7. This CDR3 region has 16 residues. This chain's CDR3 is CAIRDRENSYNSPLHF. CDR3 DNA: TGTGCCATCCGGGACAGGGAGAACTCCTATAATTCACCCCTCCACTTT.

A few counts support this clone. Being one base from a much bigger clone, this may be a read error. The V call is TRBV6-5, the J call TRBJ2-1; no reliable D call. The CDR3 consists of 15 residues. Trimming shortened V by 2 bases and J by 0 bases, and 8 bases separated the two germline ends. CDR1 and CDR2 from the germline V gene are MNHEY and SVGAGI. In DNA, the CDR3 is TGTGCCAGCAGTTACGCTGGGGTCTCCTACAATGAGCAGTTCTTC. It yields the protein CASSYAGVSYNEQFF.

This clone was counted ten times or more. The chain links TRBV5-5 to TRBJ2-7, with D unclear. V shed 2 bases and J shed 4 bases, with 4 bases lying between them. The CDR3 has 11 residues. Germline lookup yields CDR1 SGHKS and CDR2 YYEKEE (reference sequence). The CDR3 reads CASSFGYEQYF. The CDR3 region has the DNA TGTGCCAGCAGCTTCGGATACGAGCAGTACTTC.

Turning to this clone: This could be a read error, since a much larger clone is one nucleotide away. The chain couples TRBV11-1 to TRBJ1-1; no definite D call. In germline, CDR1 is SGHAT, CDR2 FQDESV (reference sequence). The CDR3 length is 14 residues. Between the trimmed V and J ends, which lost 7 bases and 2 bases, there was a span of 14 bases. The CDR3 nucleotides are TGTGCCAGCAAACTACTGGGGTTTAACACTGAAGCTTTCTTT. Its translation is CASKLLGFNTEAFF.